These 20 T cell receptor beta chains were all obtained from the same sample, sequenced in a study of cytomegalovirus exposure and HLA in healthy donors. Libraries were prepared by immunoSEQ multiplex PCR; TCRdb keeps only in-frame clonotypes and omits some of them. This table has about 240,000 clones, around 88% appearing once. Sequenced sample: PBMCs. The receptors derive from a woman in her twenties or thirties in good health and CMV-seropositive.

This chain connects TRBV6-6 to TRBJ2-1, with 9 bases identical to TRBD2. The V and J ends lost 5 bases and 5 bases, in that order; junction bases with no gene match: 10. The CDR3 totals 16 residues. Germline CDR1 and CDR2: MNHNY and SVGAGI (reference sequence). Written as DNA, the CDR3 is TGTGCCAGCAGTGGGATGGGACTAGCTGTCCACAATGAGCAGTTCTTC. Its protein product is CASSGMGLAVHNEQFF.

This clone was seen only once. The chain employs TRBV7-2 and TRBJ2-7; no definite D call. The CDR3 is made up of 16 amino acids. With 1 base removed from V and 4 bases from J, the gap between germline ends came to 17 bases. Germline CDR1 SGHTA, CDR2 FQGNSA. CDR3 nucleotide sequence: TGTGCCAGCAGCTTAGTGGGTGCAGCGCAGAGGTACGAGCAGTACTTC. Translation: CASSLVGAAQRYEQYF.

V gene TRBV28 combines with J gene TRBJ2-5; no clear D gene. This CDR3 contains 11 residues. Trimming removed 3 bases from V and 5 bases from J, with 4 bases in between. Germline-derived CDR1 and CDR2 are MDHEN and SYDVKM. The DNA for the CDR3 is TGTGCCAGCAGTTTCTCGGAGACCCAGTACTTC. This translates into CASSFSETQYF.

The V gene is TRBV5-1, the J gene TRBJ2-7, with a weak D call TRBD2 (5 bases). V was cut by 2 bases and J by 3 bases, with 21 bases left in between. The CDR3 is made up of 17 amino acids. The germline V gene encodes CDR1 SGHRS and CDR2 YFSETQ. CDR3 amino acids: CASSLLSGGLPFYEQYF. As DNA, the CDR3 is TGCGCCAGCAGCTTACTTAGTGGCGGGCTTCCCTTCTACGAGCAGTACTTC.

This clone is a singleton in its sample. V is TRBV5-1 and J is TRBJ1-1; 7 nucleotides match TRBD1. From germline, CDR1 is SGHRS and CDR2 YFSETQ. CDR3 length equals 16 residues. After removal of 0 bases from V and 7 bases from J, the junction contained 12 bases not matched to a gene. CDR3 protein: CASSLGDRENLLEAFF. Written as DNA, the CDR3 is TGCGCCAGCAGCTTGGGAGACAGGGAAAACCTGCTTGAAGCTTTCTTT.

The chain is built from TRBV9 and TRBJ2-1; 14 bases map to TRBD2. V was clipped by 0 bases and J by 4 bases; unmatched bases: 3. Germline CDR1 and CDR2: SGDLS and YYNGEE. The CDR3 runs 17 residues. The CDR3 protein is CASSVGLAGGFYNEQFF. The DNA of the CDR3 is TGTGCCAGCAGCGTAGGACTAGCGGGAGGGTTTTACAATGAGCAGTTCTTC. Full variable domain (rest looked up from reference TRBV9 and TRBJ2-1): DSGVTQTPKHLITATGQRVTLRCSPRSGDLSVYWYQQSLDQGLQFLIQYYNGEERAKGNILERFSAQQFPDLHSELNLSSLELGDSALYFCASSVGLAGGFYNEQFFGPGTRLTVL.

This clone was picked up a small number of times. The chain has TRBV27 and TRBJ2-2; TRBD2 matches at 11 bases. Looked up from germline, CDR1 is MNHEY and CDR2 is SMNVEV (reference sequence). The V segment lost 9 bases and the J segment 5 bases; nucleotides outside the gene matches: 2. The CDR3 loop spans 13 amino acids. The CDR3 loop is CASSGRDTGELFF. CDR3 sequence (DNA): TGTGCCAGTAGCGGGAGGGATACCGGGGAGCTGTTTTTT.

The V gene is TRBV20-1, the J gene TRBJ1-4, with D perhaps matching TRBD1 (5 bases). CDR1 DFQATT and CDR2 SNEGSKA come from the germline V gene (reference sequence). V lost 6 bases and J 7 bases, leaving 9 bases between the germline ends. The CDR3 length is 11 residues. CDR3 protein: CSAGGSEKLFF. The CDR3 DNA sequence: TGCAGTGCGGGGGGGAGTGAAAAACTGTTTTTT.

The chain couples TRBV2 to TRBJ2-6; maybe TRBD1 (6 bases). CDR3 size: 16 residues. V lost 7 bases to trimming and J lost 2 bases, with 15 bases between them. Germline-derived CDR1 and CDR2 are SNHLY and FYNNEI. CDR3: CASNRDAAAGANVLTF. The DNA for the CDR3 is TGTGCCAGCAACAGGGACGCAGCTGCTGGGGCCAACGTCCTGACTTTC.

The V gene is TRBV25-1, the J gene TRBJ1-3; D possibly corresponds to TRBD1 (5 bases). The ends were cut back, 1 base at V and 0 bases at J, with 16 bases in the middle. The germline gives CDR1 MGHDK, CDR2 SYGVNS. CDR3 length: 18 residues. The CDR3 sequence: CASSEFLSTDFSGNTIYF. CDR3 DNA: TGTGCCAGCAGTGAATTTCTTTCGACAGATTTCTCTGGAAACACCATATATTTT.

This sequence joins TRBV4-2 and TRBJ2-4; D call uncertain. This CDR3 is built from 17 residues. The germline V gene encodes CDR1 LGHNA and CDR2 YNFKEQ. V was shortened by 1 base and J by 6 bases, with 19 bases between the two germline ends. The CDR3 loop is CASSQVWLNHEANIQYF. The CDR3 DNA reads as TGTGCCAGCAGCCAAGTCTGGCTCAATCATGAGGCAAACATTCAGTACTTC.

This chain connects TRBV6-5 to TRBJ2-5; D uncertain. Per the germline V gene, CDR1 is MNHEY and CDR2 is SVGAGI. Trimming pared 6 bases from V and 3 bases from J, leaving 5 bases between. This CDR3 is built from 11 residues. The CDR3 sequence is CASSRKETQYF. CDR3 sequence (DNA): TGTGCCAGCAGCAGAAAAGAGACCCAGTACTTC.

J is TRBJ2-2 and V is TRBV29-1; 10 nucleotides line up with TRBD2. CDR1 SQVTM and CDR2 ANQGSEA come from the germline V gene. This CDR3 spans 13 amino acids. V was pared by 4 bases and J by 5 bases, with 1 base of the junction left unmatched. The CDR3 here is CSVVAGGTGELFF. CDR3 sequence (DNA): TGCAGCGTTGTAGCGGGAGGTACCGGGGAGCTGTTTTTT.

The rearrangement links TRBV28 to TRBJ2-6; 9 bases are shared with TRBD1. The CDR3 is made up of 18 amino acids. Per the germline V gene, CDR1 is MDHEN and CDR2 is SYDVKM. The trim removed 5 bases at V and 4 bases at J, leaving 12 bases unmatched. In nucleotides, the CDR3 is TGTGCCAGCAGTCCTCCCCTGGGACAGGGTTCCGGGGCCAACGTCCTGACTTTC. Translating gives CASSPPLGQGSGANVLTF.

The V and J genes are TRBV6-1 and TRBJ2-7; 7 bases align to TRBD1. Trimming cost V 5 bases and J 7 bases; bases outside gene matches: 11. Germline V gene lookup returns CDR1 MNHNS and CDR2 SASEGT. The CDR3 consists of 14 residues. CDR3 sequence: CASSSTGPLVEQYF. The CDR3 DNA reads TGTGCCAGCAGTTCGACAGGGCCCCTTGTGGAGCAGTACTTC.

This chain uses TRBV14 with TRBJ2-1; 11 positions match TRBD1. The CDR3 spans 16 residues. The V gene's germline CDR1 is SGHDN and CDR2 FVKESK. V shed 2 bases, J shed 4 bases, and the junction held 4 bases outside the gene matches. This CDR3 reads CASSQWGTGGYNEQFF. The CDR3 DNA reads as TGTGCCAGCAGCCAATGGGGGACAGGGGGTTACAATGAGCAGTTCTTC.

This clone came up once. The chain couples TRBV27 to TRBJ2-3; D is possibly TRBD1 (6 bases). The CDR3 loop spans 17 amino acids. Germline V gene lookup returns CDR1 MNHEY and CDR2 SMNVEV (reference sequence). Trimming removed 6 bases at V and 2 bases at J, with 21 bases between. In DNA form, the CDR3 reads TGTGCCAGCAGCCCCTTTGTGGACAGTCGATCCACAGATACGCAGTATTTT. Translated, it gives CASSPFVDSRSTDTQYF.

This clone was counted between two and nine times. The genes are TRBV5-6 and TRBJ1-5; 10 bases map to TRBD1. CDR3 length equals 16 residues. Germline CDR1 is SGHDT and CDR2 is YYEEEE. V shed 4 bases, J shed 7 bases, and the junction held 11 bases outside the gene matches. CDR3 nucleotide sequence: TGTGCCAGCAGCGGATGGGACAGGGGTAGGTCACAGCCCCAGCATTTT. This encodes CASSGWDRGRSQPQHF. The full variable domain, rest sourced from reference TRBV5-6 and TRBJ1-5, is DAGVTQSPTHLIKTRGQQVTLRCSPKSGHDTVSWYQQALGQGPQFIFQYYEEEERQRGNFPDRFSGHQFPNYSSELNVNALLLGDSALYLCASSGWDRGRSQPQHFGDGTRLSIL.

The CDR3 bases are TGCGCCAGCAGCCATGGACAGTTAACCGGGGAGCTGTTTTTT. It specifies CASSHGQLTGELFF. The chain combines TRBV5-1 with TRBJ2-2; D is possibly TRBD1 (6 bases). Germline V CDR1 and CDR2: SGHRS, YFSETQ. This CDR3 contains 14 residues. The ends were cut back, 4 bases at V and 5 bases at J, with 12 bases in the middle.

The genes are TRBV27 and TRBJ2-7; D is perhaps TRBD2 (5 bases). Germline values: CDR1 MNHEY, CDR2 SMNVEV (reference sequence). The CDR3 extends over 14 amino acids. V lost 8 bases and J lost 6, with 20 bases in between. The CDR3 nucleotides are TGTGCCAGCGTCGACCTTTCATCCCGGGGCGAGCAGTACTTC. It translates to CASVDLSSRGEQYF.